The 14 T cell receptor beta chains in this list originate from one sample, sequenced in a study of blood T cell repertoires in COVID-19. TCRdb's table, derived via immunoSEQ multiplex PCR, lists solely in-frame clones and lacks some. This table holds 60,000 or so clones, approximately 73% found once. Material: peripheral blood. The receptors shown here come from a woman in her fifties or sixties with active or convalescent COVID-19.

The chain carries TRBV5-4 and TRBJ1-2, with 9 bases aligning to TRBD1. With 5 bases clipped from V and 8 bases from J, the junction kept 10 bases outside the gene matches. Germline V lookup: CDR1 SGHNT, CDR2 YYREEE (reference sequence). The CDR3 covers 14 residues. Written as DNA, the CDR3 is TGTGCCAGCAGACTCACAGGGGGCGAGGGAGGCTACACCTTC. Translated: CASRLTGGEGGYTF.

The chain carries TRBV5-1 and TRBJ2-3, with D perhaps TRBD2 (5 bases). V lost 4 bases to trimming and J lost 0 bases, with 9 bases between them. CDR3 size: 14 residues. In germline, CDR1 is SGHRS, CDR2 YFSETQ. The CDR3 DNA follows: TGCGCCAGCAGCGGAGGACGCAGCACAGATACGCAGTATTTT. Translating it yields CASSGGRSTDTQYF.

This clone was found once. This chain uses TRBV6-6 with TRBJ2-1, with 7 bases lining up with TRBD1. The CDR3 covers 17 residues. V dropped 5 bases and J dropped 1; count of bases not matched to a gene: 11. CDR1 MNHNY and CDR2 SVGAGI come from the germline V gene (reference sequence). The CDR3 loop reads CASSPNRGPGSYNEQFF. The CDR3 nucleotides read TGTGCCAGCAGTCCCAACAGGGGACCGGGGTCCTACAATGAGCAGTTCTTC.

In this sample, this clone turned up many times. The gene calls are TRBV27 and TRBJ1-5, with TRBD1 matching 7 bases. V shed 6 bases, J shed 5 bases, and the junction held 7 bases outside the gene matches. The CDR3 is made up of 14 amino acids. Germline assignment: CDR1 MNHEY and CDR2 SMNVEV (reference sequence). As DNA, the CDR3 is TGTGCCAGCAGCCCGACAGGGCATTATCAGCCCCAGCATTTT. It is translated as CASSPTGHYQPQHF.

The chain recombines TRBV9 with TRBJ2-7; 7 bases map to TRBD1. Germline CDR1 and CDR2: SGDLS and YYNGEE. This CDR3 has 14 residues. The J segment lost 6 bases and the V segment lost 4 bases, leaving 10 bases of the junction unmatched. Here the CDR3 reads CASSKGRGGGEQYF. CDR3 DNA: TGTGCCAGCAGCAAAGGAAGAGGGGGCGGCGAGCAGTACTTC.

The J gene is TRBJ1-1, the V gene TRBV27, with TRBD1 identical over 7 bases. From germline, CDR1 is MNHEY and CDR2 SMNVEV (reference sequence). The ends lost 1 base at V and 3 bases at J; junction bases unmatched: 5. The CDR3 length is 15 residues. This CDR3 is CASSLFKGQYTEAFF. Written as DNA, the CDR3 is TGTGCCAGCAGTTTATTTAAGGGACAGTACACTGAAGCTTTCTTT.

The chain couples TRBV7-3 to TRBJ1-3, with a weak D call TRBD1 (6 bases). CDR1 SGHTA and CDR2 FQGTGA come from the germline V gene. This CDR3 region has 13 residues. V was cut by 5 bases and J by 11 bases, with 16 bases left in between. CDR3 loop: CASSERGGQPIYF. The CDR3 DNA follows: TGTGCCAGCAGCGAGCGGGGTGGACAGCCCATATATTTT.

The V call is TRBV3-1 (or the pseudogene TRBV3-2), the J call TRBJ1-5; TRBD1 aligns across 7 bases. Germline trimming cut 5 bases from V and 0 bases from J; bases unmatched to any gene: 4. The CDR3 runs 15 residues. In germline, CDR1 is LGHDT, CDR2 YNNKEL (reference sequence). In DNA, the CDR3 is TGTGCCAGCAGCTCACAGGGGAATAGCAATCAGCCCCAGCATTTT. This sequence encodes CASSSQGNSNQPQHF.

The rearrangement joins TRBV5-5 to TRBJ2-3; 7 bases fit TRBD1. The CDR3 runs to 14 residues. Germline assignment: CDR1 SGHKS and CDR2 YYEKEE (reference sequence). With V trimmed by 0 bases and J by 3 bases, 1 base remained unmatched. CDR3 sequence reads: CASSLEGQTDTQYF. CDR3 nucleotides: TGTGCCAGCAGCTTGGAGGGACAGACAGATACGCAGTATTTT.

The chain recombines TRBV5-4 with TRBJ2-5, with D maybe TRBD1 (6 bases). This CDR3 comprises 13 residues. Germline-derived CDR1 and CDR2 are SGHNT and YYREEE (reference sequence). Trimming removed 4 bases at V and 3 bases at J, with 10 bases between. The CDR3 coding sequence is TGTGCCAGCAGCGCCTACAGGGAAGAGACCCAGTACTTC. Its translation: CASSAYREETQYF.

V gene TRBV4-3 combines with J gene TRBJ2-5, with D possibly TRBD1 on 5 matching bases. The V end lost 3 bases, the J end lost 2 bases, and 16 bases lay between the germline ends. This CDR3 is 16 amino acids long. Germline lookup yields CDR1 LGHNA and CDR2 YSLEER. CDR3 nucleotide sequence: TGCGCCAGCAGCCAGTTACAGGTTGGGGTGCAAGAGACCCAGTACTTC. Amino acids: CASSQLQVGVQETQYF.

This clone counts as medium-sized. The chain joins TRBV14 to TRBJ2-7; no clear D. The CDR3 is 12 residues long. The V and J ends lost 0 bases and 3 bases respectively, with 3 bases between them. CDR1 is SGHDN and CDR2 is FVKESK in the germline V gene. The DNA of the CDR3 is TGTGCCAGCAGCCAAGATTACTACGAGCAGTACTTC. Translating gives CASSQDYYEQYF.

The CDR3 DNA is TGTGCCAGCAGCTACCACCGGGACAGGGACACTGAAGCTTTCTTT. Translating it yields CASSYHRDRDTEAFF. V is TRBV7-8 and J is TRBJ1-1; 9 bases are shared with TRBD1. Trimming at V came to 4 bases and at J to 3 bases, leaving 6 bases not matched to a gene. CDR3 size: 15 residues. Germline V gene data show CDR1 as SGHVS and CDR2 as FQNEAQ. The variable domain in full, with the rest retrieved from reference TRBV7-8 and TRBJ1-1, is GAGVSQSPRYKVAKRGQDVALRCDPISGHVSLFWYQQALGQGPEFLTYFQNEAQLDKSGLPSDRFFAERPEGSVSTLKIQRTQQEDSAVYLCASSYHRDRDTEAFFGQGTRLTVV.

This chain uses TRBV29-1 with TRBJ1-2; no reliable D call. CDR1 is SQVTM and CDR2 is ANQGSEA in the germline V gene. The V gene lost 8 bases and the J gene lost 7 bases, with 17 bases spanning the gap. The CDR3 sequence is 12 residues long. CDR3 bases: TGCAGCTCCGATTCCGGGGATGGTGGCTACACCTTC. This encodes CSSDSGDGGYTF.